The 10 T cell receptor beta chains listed next were all sequenced from one sample in a study of blood T cell repertoires in COVID-19. Using immunoSEQ multiplex PCR, the repertoire was profiled, and TCRdb retains in-frame clones only, with some absent. The table records about 250,000 clones, over 65% of them present only once. The sample comprised peripheral blood. These receptors came from an elderly woman with acute or convalescent COVID-19.

The rearrangement joins TRBV9 to TRBJ2-1, with TRBD2 identical over 11 bases. This CDR3 spans 16 amino acids. J lost 4 bases, V lost 4 bases, and 7 bases had no gene match. Germline V gene sequence: CDR1 SGDLS, CDR2 YYNGEE. The CDR3 DNA reads TGTGCCAGCAGCCCCCGATCTAGCGGGAGGTACAATGAGCAGTTCTTC. This codes for CASSPRSSGRYNEQFF.

The V gene is TRBV19, the J gene TRBJ2-1, with 7 bases aligning to TRBD1. The V and J ends lost 4 bases and 7 bases, in that order; junction bases with no gene match: 7. The CDR3 extends over 14 amino acids. Germline V gene sequence: CDR1 LNHDA, CDR2 SQIVND (reference sequence). The CDR3 reads CASSTNRGLNEQFF. CDR3 DNA sequence: TGTGCCAGTAGTACAAACAGGGGCCTGAATGAGCAGTTCTTC. The entire variable domain, with the rest obtained from reference TRBV19 and TRBJ2-1, is as follows: DGGITQSPKYLFRKEGQNVTLSCEQNLNHDAMYWYRQDPGQGLRLIYYSQIVNDFQKGDIAEGYSVSREKKESFPLTVTSAQKNPTAFYLCASSTNRGLNEQFFGPGTRLTVL.

The gene calls are TRBV29-1 and TRBJ1-5; possible D gene TRBD1, 5 bases. The CDR3 totals 13 residues. With 4 bases removed from V and 2 bases from J, the gap between germline ends came to 9 bases. The germline V gene encodes CDR1 SQVTM and CDR2 ANQGSEA. CDR3 bases: TGCAGCGTTGGGGGGGGAGGCAATCAGCCCCAGCATTTT. Its translation is CSVGGGGNQPQHF.

The J gene is TRBJ1-5, the V gene TRBV6-1; unclear D gene. The CDR3 extends over 13 amino acids. With 3 bases removed from V and 5 bases from J, the gap between germline ends came to 8 bases. Germline-derived CDR1 and CDR2 are MNHNS and SASEGT. CDR3 in DNA: TGTGCCAGCAGTGACAGGATAGATCAGCCCCAGCATTTT. Translated: CASSDRIDQPQHF.

V and J are TRBV3-1 (or the pseudogene TRBV3-2) and TRBJ1-4; TRBD1 matches at 10 bases. J lost 8 bases, V lost 5 bases, and 11 bases had no gene match. Looked up from germline, CDR1 is LGHDT and CDR2 is YNNKEL (reference sequence). The length of the CDR3 is 16 residues. CDR3 sequence (DNA): TGTGCCAGCAGCGACAGGGGGCTCTTGATTGGGGAAAAACTGTTTTTT. Protein: CASSDRGLLIGEKLFF.

On this clone itself: This CDR3 is also generated by other DNA sequences in the sample. The chain couples TRBV2 to TRBJ2-7; TRBD1 matches at 7 bases. V trimming: 4 bases; J trimming: 0 bases; junction bases outside the gene matches: 3. The CDR3 has 14 residues. Germline V gene lookup returns CDR1 SNHLY and CDR2 FYNNEI. CDR3 protein: CASSGQGVSYEQYF. Written as DNA, the CDR3 is TGTGCCAGCAGTGGACAGGGAGTCTCCTACGAGCAGTACTTC.

This clone was seen a few times. The CDR3 nucleotides are TGTGCCAGCAGGGAAATACAGGGTGACACTGAAGCTTTCTTT. It codes for CASREIQGDTEAFF. The V and J genes are TRBV5-4 and TRBJ1-1; the D gene is possibly TRBD1 (6 bases). Between the trimmed V and J ends, which lost 5 bases and 3 bases, there was a span of 14 bases. CDR1 SGHNT and CDR2 YYREEE come from the germline V gene (reference sequence). This CDR3 spans 14 amino acids.

The chain carries TRBV25-1 and TRBJ2-5; 8 bases are shared with TRBD1. The CDR3 runs 13 residues. Germline CDR1 and CDR2: MGHDK and SYGVNS. The V and J ends lost 6 bases and 4 bases, in that order; junction bases with no gene match: 4. The CDR3 is CASRRTGTETQYF. The CDR3 DNA reads as TGTGCCAGCAGAAGGACAGGGACAGAGACCCAGTACTTC. The entire variable domain, with the rest obtained from reference TRBV25-1 and TRBJ2-5, is as follows: EADIYQTPRYLVIGTGKKITLECSQTMGHDKMYWYQQDPGMELHLIHYSYGVNSTEKGDLSSESTVSRIRTEHFPLTLESARPSHTSQYLCASRRTGTETQYFGPGTRLLVL.

The CDR3 region is CASSQGRGREGEKLFF. DNA of the CDR3: TGCGCCAGCAGCCAAGGGAGGGGCAGGGAAGGTGAAAAACTGTTTTTT. This sequence joins TRBV4-1 and TRBJ1-4, with a tentative D call TRBD1 (5 bases). The V end was cut by 1 base, the J end by 7 bases, with 16 bases between. The germline CDR1 and CDR2 sequences are MGHRA and YSYEKL. The length of the CDR3 is 16 residues.

This clone was seen once. In nucleotides, the CDR3 is TGTGCCAGTAGTATACTAGCGGGGGAGACTGAGCAGTTCTTC. Translation gives CASSILAGETEQFF. This chain joins TRBV19 and TRBJ2-1; TRBD2 matches 10 bases. CDR1 is LNHDA and CDR2 is SQIVND in the germline V gene (reference sequence). V trimming: 2 bases; J trimming: 9 bases; junction bases outside the gene matches: 4. The CDR3 is 14 residues long.